The clone carrying this T cell receptor beta chain has more than one count but fewer than ten. Methods used by the authors: Amplification of reference gene primers provided the estimated nucleated cell counts. The protocol was immunoSEQ multiplex PCR, while the TCRdb copy is restricted to in-frame clones and leaves out a portion. Clonal size and the V and J genes are those of that table, whereas D and trimming came from the DNA. The table lists more than 80,000 clones, about 80% of them singletons. This entry belongs to a study of blood T cell repertoires in COVID-19. Whole-study context: Collection of acute and convalescent COVID-19 samples took place in the United States, Italy and Spain. T cells, B-cell-depleted T cells, or PBMCs supplied cDNA or gDNA.

The V gene end was trimmed by 9 bases and the J gene end by 4 bases; junction bases not matched to a gene: 19. Germline assignment: CDR1 SGHNT and CDR2 YYREEE (reference sequence). The CDR3 is 16 residues long. The sequencing sample was made of peripheral blood. V usage is TRBV5-4 and J usage is TRBJ2-7; 7 nucleotides line up with TRBD2. The sequence derives from a woman between 55 and 75 years old with acute or convalescent COVID-19. The CDR3 bases are TGTGCCACCCCACCTCTCGGGGGGAGGGGTAGTTACGAGCAGTACTTC. It codes for CATPPLGGRGSYEQYF.